This T cell receptor beta chain was documented in a study of T cell responses to AZD1222 COVID-19 vaccine. Study-wide points: The sample set comprised mostly white British donors with more females, and clonal diversity was possibly underestimated. After two AZD1222 doses, spike-specific TCR breadth and depth rose versus day 0. Regions 160-218 and 743-854 held dominance among vaccine-associated CD4 TCRs, which spanned spike. None of the repertoires were sampled until the peak T cell response had passed.

Concerning this clone itself: Its antigen is unidentified.

Libraries were prepared by immunoSEQ multiplex PCR; TCRdb keeps only in-frame clonotypes and omits some of them. The sample has 75,000 to 90,000 clones; approximately 85% are singletons. Losses at the gene ends were 2 bases for V and 6 bases for J; bases not matched to a gene: 7. The CDR3 extends over 16 amino acids. The V gene's germline CDR1 is SNHLY and CDR2 FYNNEI. The clonotype comes from an adult who received the AZD1222 COVID-19 vaccine. The sequenced sample was peripheral blood, obtained 28 days after the second AZD1222 dose. The chain couples TRBV2 to TRBJ1-6, with 7 bases that match TRBD1. The CDR3 reads CASSEQGQVLNSPLHF. In DNA form, the CDR3 reads TGTGCCAGCAGTGAACAAGGACAGGTCCTTAATTCACCCCTCCACTTT.